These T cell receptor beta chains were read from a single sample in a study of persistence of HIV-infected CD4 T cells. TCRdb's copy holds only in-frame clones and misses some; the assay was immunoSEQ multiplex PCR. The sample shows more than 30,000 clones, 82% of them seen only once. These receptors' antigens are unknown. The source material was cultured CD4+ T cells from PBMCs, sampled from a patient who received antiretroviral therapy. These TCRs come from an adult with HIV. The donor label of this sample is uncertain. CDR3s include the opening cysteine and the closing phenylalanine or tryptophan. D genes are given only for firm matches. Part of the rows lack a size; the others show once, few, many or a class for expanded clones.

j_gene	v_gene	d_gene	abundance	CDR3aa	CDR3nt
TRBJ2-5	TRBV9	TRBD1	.	CASSPGQGRETQYF	TGTGCCAGCAGCCCTGGACAGGGAAGAGAGACCCAGTACTTC
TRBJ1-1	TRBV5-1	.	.	CASSLGGGTEAFF	TGCGCCAGCAGCTTGGGTGGGGGCACTGAAGCTTTCTTT
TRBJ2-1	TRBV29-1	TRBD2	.	CSVGRGVSYNEQFF	TGCAGCGTGGGGCGGGGGGTATCCTACAATGAGCAGTTCTTC
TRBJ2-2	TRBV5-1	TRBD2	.	CASSPHSGKNTGELFF	TGCGCCAGCAGCCCCCACAGCGGGAAGAACACCGGGGAGCTGTTTTTT
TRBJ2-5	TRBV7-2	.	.	CASSLAGGAETQYF	TGTGCCAGCAGCCTTGCAGGGGGGGCAGAGACCCAGTACTTC
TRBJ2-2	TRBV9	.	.	CASTPRPGLLNTGELFF	TGTGCCAGCACCCCTCGACCGGGACTCCTGAACACCGGGGAGCTGTTTTTT
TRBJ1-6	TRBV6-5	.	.	CASSYSQQPNSPLHF	TGTGCCAGCAGTTACTCGCAGCAGCCTAATTCACCCCTCCACTTT
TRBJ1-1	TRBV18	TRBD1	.	CASSPVGQENTEAFF	TGTGCCAGCTCACCCGTCGGACAGGAGAACACTGAAGCTTTCTTT
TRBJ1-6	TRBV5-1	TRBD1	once	CASSRGQEVSGTLHF	TGCGCCAGCAGCCGGGGACAGGAGGTCTCGGGAACCCTCCACTTT
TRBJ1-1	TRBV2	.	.	CASSEQGPTGEAFF	TGTGCCAGCAGTGAACAAGGACCGACGGGTGAAGCTTTCTTT
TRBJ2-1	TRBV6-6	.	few	CASSYSRINEQFF	TGTGCCAGCAGTTACTCTAGGATCAATGAGCAGTTCTTC
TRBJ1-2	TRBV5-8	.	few	CASSFRLTSPSNYGYTF	TGTGCCAGCAGCTTCAGGCTCACTAGCCCCTCTAACTATGGCTACACCTTC
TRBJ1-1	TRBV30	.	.	CASYGGMGAEAFF	TGTGCGTCCTACGGGGGCATGGGAGCTGAAGCTTTCTTT
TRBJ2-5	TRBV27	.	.	CASSRVGGETQYF	TGTGCCAGCAGCCGGGTGGGTGGAGAGACCCAGTACTTC
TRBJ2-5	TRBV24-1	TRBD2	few	CATSDPNSGGAWETQYF	TGTGCCACCAGTGATCCAAATAGCGGGGGGGCCTGGGAGACCCAGTACTTC
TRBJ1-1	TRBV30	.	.	CAWRRDAWLGAFF	TGTGCCTGGAGAAGGGACGCCTGGCTGGGGGCTTTCTTT
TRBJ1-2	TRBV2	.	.	CASSRQDFGYGYTF	TGTGCCAGCAGTAGACAGGATTTTGGCTATGGCTACACCTTC
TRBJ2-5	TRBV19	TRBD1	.	CASSILTGTGGQETQYF	TGTGCCAGTAGTATTCTGACCGGGACAGGGGGCCAAGAGACCCAGTACTTC
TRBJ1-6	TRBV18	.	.	CASSPEGSYNSPLHF	TGTGCCAGCTCTCCCGAGGGGTCCTATAATTCACCCCTCCACTTT
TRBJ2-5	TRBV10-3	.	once	CAISDVETQYF	TGTGCCATCAGTGATGTGGAGACCCAGTACTTC
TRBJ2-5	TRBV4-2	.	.	CASSPGLSGETQYF	TGTGCCAGCAGCCCGGGACTCTCTGGGGAGACCCAGTACTTC
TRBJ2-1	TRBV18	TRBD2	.	CASSPEKTGGRYNEQFF	TGTGCCAGCTCACCAGAGAAGACGGGGGGGCGGTACAATGAGCAGTTCTTC
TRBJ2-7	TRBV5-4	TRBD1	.	CASSLEDREQYF	TGTGCCAGCAGCTTGGAGGACAGGGAGCAGTACTTC